Sequencing of this T cell receptor beta chain was carried out in a study of blood T cell repertoires in COVID-19. This table comes from immunoSEQ multiplex PCR, and its TCRdb copy is limited to in-frame clones, with some not included. The sample records hundreds of thousands of clones, 83% being singletons. The sequence was collected from a woman aged 40 to 55 who had been exposed to COVID-19. Sequencing was done on a sample of PBMCs or T cells enriched from blood (not recorded which).

CDR3 nucleotides: TGTGCCAGCTCACCATGGGACAGGGTAGACAATGAGCAGTTCTTC. Translation gives CASSPWDRVDNEQFF. The chain carries TRBV18 and TRBJ2-1; TRBD1 agrees at 9 bases. Unmatched junction bases numbered 4, after V lost 2 bases and J lost 5 bases. The CDR3 length is 15 residues. In germline, CDR1 is KGHSH, CDR2 LQKENI.